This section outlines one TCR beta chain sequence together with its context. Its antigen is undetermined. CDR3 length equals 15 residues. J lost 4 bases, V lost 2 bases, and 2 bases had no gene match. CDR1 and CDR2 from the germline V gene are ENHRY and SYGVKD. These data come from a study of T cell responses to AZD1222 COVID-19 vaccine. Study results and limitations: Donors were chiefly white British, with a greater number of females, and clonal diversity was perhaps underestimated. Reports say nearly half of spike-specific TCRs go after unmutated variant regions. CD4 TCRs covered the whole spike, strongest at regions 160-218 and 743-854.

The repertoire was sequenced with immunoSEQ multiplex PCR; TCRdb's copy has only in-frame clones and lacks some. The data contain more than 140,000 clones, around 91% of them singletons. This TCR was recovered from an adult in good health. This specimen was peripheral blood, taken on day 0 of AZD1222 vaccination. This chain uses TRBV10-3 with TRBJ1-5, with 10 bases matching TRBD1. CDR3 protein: CAISERDRGNQPQHF. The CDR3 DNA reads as TGTGCCATCAGTGAGCGGGACAGGGGAAATCAGCCCCAGCATTTT.